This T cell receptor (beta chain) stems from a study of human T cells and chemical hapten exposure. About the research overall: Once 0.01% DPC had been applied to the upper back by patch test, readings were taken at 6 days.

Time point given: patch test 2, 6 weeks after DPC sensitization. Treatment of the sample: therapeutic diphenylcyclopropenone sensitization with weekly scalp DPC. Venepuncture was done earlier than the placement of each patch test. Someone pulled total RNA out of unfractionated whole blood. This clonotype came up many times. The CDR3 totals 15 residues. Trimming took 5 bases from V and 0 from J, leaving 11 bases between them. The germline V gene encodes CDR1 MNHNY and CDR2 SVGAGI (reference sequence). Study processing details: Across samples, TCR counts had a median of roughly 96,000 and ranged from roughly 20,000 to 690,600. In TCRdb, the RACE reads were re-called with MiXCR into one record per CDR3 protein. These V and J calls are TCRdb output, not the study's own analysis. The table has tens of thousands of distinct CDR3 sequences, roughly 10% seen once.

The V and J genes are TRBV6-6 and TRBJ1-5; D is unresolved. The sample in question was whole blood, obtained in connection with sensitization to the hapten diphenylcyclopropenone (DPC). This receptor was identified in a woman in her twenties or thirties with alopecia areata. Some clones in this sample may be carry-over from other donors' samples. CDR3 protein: CASSLDSNSNQPQHF. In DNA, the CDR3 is TGTGCCAGCAGTCTGGACTCCAATAGCAATCAGCCCCAGCATTTT.